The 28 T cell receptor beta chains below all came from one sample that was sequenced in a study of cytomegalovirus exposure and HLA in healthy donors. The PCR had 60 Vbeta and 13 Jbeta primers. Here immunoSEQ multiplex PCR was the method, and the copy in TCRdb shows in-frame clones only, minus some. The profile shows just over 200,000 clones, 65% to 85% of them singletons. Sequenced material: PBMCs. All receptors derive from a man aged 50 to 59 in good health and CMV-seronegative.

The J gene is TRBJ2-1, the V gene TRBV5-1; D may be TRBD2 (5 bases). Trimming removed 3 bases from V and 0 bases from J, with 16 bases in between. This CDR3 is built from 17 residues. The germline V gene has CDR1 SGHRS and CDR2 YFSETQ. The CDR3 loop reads CASSSPEEGTSYNEQFF. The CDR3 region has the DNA TGCGCCAGCAGCTCCCCGGAGGAAGGAACCTCCTACAATGAGCAGTTCTTC.

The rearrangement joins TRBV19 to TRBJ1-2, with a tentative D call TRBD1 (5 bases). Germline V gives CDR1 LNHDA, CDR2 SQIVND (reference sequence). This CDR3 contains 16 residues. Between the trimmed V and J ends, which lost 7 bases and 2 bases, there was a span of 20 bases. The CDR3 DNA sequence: TGTGCCAGTAATTCTAGATCCAGGGCCCAGAACTATGGCTACACCTTC. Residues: CASNSRSRAQNYGYTF. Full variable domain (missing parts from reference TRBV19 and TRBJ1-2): DGGITQSPKYLFRKEGQNVTLSCEQNLNHDAMYWYRQDPGQGLRLIYYSQIVNDFQKGDIAEGYSVSREKKESFPLTVTSAQKNPTAFYLCASNSRSRAQNYGYTFGSGTRLTVV.

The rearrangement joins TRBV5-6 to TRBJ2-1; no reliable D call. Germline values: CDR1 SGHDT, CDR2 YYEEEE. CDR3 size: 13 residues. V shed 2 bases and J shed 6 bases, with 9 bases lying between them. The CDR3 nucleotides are TGTGCCAGCAGCTTCATAGAACGCAATGAGCAGTTCTTC. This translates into CASSFIERNEQFF.

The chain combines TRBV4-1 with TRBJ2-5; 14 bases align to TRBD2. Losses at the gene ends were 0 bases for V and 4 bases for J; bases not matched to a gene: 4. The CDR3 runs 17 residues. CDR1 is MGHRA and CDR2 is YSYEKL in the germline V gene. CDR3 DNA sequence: TGCGCCAGCAGCCAAGATGGGACTAGCGGGAGTTCAGAGACCCAGTACTTC. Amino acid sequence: CASSQDGTSGSSETQYF.

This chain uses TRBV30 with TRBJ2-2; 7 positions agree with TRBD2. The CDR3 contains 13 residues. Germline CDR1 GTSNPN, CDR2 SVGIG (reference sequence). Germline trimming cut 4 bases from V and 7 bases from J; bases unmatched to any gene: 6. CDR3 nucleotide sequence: TGTGCCTGGACCGGGACTAATGGCGGGGAGCTGTTTTTT. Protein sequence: CAWTGTNGGELFF.

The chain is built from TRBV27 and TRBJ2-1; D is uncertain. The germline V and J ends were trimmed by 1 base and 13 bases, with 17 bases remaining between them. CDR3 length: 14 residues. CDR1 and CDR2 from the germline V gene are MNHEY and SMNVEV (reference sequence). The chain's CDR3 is CASSLWNKEPSQFF. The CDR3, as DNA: TGTGCCAGCAGTTTATGGAACAAGGAGCCCTCACAGTTCTTC.

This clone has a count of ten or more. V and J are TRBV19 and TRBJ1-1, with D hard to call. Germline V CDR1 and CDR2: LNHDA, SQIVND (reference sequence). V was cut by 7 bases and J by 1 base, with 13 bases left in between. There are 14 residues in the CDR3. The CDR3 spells CASTQNPPNTEAFF. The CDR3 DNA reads TGTGCCAGTACCCAGAACCCCCCGAACACTGAAGCTTTCTTT.

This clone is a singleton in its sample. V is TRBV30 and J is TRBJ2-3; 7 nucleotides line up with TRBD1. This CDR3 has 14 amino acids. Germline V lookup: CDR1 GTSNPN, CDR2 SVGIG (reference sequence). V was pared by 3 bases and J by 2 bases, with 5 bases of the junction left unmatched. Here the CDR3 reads CAWRGDRNTDTQYF. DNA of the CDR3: TGTGCCTGGAGAGGGGACAGAAACACAGATACGCAGTATTTT.

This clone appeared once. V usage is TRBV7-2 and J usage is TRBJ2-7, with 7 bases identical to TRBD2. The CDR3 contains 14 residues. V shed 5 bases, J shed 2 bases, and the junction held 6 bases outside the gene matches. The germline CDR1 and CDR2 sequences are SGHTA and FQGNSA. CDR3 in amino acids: CASSKPGLTYEQYF. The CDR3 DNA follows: TGTGCCAGCAGCAAACCGGGACTAACCTACGAGCAGTACTTC.

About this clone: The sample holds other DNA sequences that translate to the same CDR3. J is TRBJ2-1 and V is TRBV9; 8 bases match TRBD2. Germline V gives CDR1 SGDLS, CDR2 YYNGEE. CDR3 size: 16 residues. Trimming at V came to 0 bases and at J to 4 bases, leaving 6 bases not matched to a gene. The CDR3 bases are TGTGCCAGCAGCGTAGTGTTGGCGGGAGGATACAATGAGCAGTTCTTC. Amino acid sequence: CASSVVLAGGYNEQFF.

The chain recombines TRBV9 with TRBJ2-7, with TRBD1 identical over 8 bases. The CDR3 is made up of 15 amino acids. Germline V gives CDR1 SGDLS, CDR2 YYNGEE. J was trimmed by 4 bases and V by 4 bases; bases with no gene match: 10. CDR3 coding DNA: TGTGCCAGCAGCAGGTCCGGGACAGGACCTTACGAGCAGTACTTC. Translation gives CASSRSGTGPYEQYF.

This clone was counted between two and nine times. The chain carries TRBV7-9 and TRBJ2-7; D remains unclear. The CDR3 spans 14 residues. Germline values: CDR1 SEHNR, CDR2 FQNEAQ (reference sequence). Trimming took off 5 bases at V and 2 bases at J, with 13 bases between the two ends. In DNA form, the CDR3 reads TGTGCCAGCAGCCGACACGCAAGCCCCTACGAGCAGTACTTC. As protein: CASSRHASPYEQYF. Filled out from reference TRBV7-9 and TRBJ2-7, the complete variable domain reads DTGVSQNPRHKITKRGQNVTFRCDPISEHNRLYWYRQTLGQGPEFLTYFQNEAQLEKSRLLSDRFSAERPKGSFSTLEIQRTEQGDSAMYLCASSRHASPYEQYFGPGTRLTVT.

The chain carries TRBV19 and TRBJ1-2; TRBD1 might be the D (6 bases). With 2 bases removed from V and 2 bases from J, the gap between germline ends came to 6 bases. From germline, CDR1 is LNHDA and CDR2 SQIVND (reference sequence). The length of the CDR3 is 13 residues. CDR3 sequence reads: CASSIQGNYGYTF. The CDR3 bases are TGTGCCAGTAGTATACAGGGGAACTATGGCTACACCTTC.

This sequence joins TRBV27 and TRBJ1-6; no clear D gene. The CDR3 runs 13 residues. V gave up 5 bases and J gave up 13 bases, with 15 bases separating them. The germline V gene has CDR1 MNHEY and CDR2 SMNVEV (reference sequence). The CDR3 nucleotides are TGTGCCAGCAGTGAAAACTTAGGGAGGCCCCTCCACTTT. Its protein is CASSENLGRPLHF.

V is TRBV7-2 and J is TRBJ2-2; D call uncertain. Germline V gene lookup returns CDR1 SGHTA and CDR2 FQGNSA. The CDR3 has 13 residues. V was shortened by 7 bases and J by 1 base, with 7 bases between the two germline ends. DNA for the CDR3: TGTGCCAGCACCCCAGGGAACACCGGGGAGCTGTTTTTT. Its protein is CASTPGNTGELFF.

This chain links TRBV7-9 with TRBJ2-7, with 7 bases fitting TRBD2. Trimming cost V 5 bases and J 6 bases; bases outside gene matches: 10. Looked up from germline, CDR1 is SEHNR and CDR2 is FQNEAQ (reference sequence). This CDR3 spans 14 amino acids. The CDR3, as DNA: TGTGCCAGCAGCCACGCCGGGAGGCCTTCCGAGCAGTACTTC. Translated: CASSHAGRPSEQYF.

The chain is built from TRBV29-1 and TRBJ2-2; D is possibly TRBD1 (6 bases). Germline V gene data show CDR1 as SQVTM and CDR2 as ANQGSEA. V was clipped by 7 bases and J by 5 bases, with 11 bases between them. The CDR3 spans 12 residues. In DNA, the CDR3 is TGCAGCGGCAAGAGGGGGACCGGGGAGCTGTTTTTT. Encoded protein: CSGKRGTGELFF.

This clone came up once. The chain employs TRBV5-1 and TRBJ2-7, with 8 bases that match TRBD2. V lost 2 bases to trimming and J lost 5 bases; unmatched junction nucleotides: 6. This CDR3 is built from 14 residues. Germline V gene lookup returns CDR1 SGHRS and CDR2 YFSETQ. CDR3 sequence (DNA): TGCGCCAGCAGCTTCGGGGGGGCAGCCGACGAGCAGTACTTC. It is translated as CASSFGGAADEQYF. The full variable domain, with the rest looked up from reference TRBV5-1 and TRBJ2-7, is KAGVTQTPRYLIKTRGQQVTLSCSPISGHRSVSWYQQTPGQGLQFLFEYFSETQRNKGNFPGRFSGRQFSNSRSEMNVSTLELGDSALYLCASSFGGAADEQYFGPGTRLTVT.

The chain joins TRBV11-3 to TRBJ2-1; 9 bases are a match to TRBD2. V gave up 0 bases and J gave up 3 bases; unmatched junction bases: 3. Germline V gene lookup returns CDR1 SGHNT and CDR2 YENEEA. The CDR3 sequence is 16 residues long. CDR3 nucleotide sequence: TGTGCCAGCAGCTTAGAGAGACTAGCGGACTACAATGAGCAGTTCTTC. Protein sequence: CASSLERLADYNEQFF.

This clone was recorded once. The CDR3 here is CASSPSLGSREEKLFF. The CDR3 DNA reads TGTGCCAGCAGCCCTTCTCTAGGGAGTCGAGAGGAAAAACTGTTTTTT. This chain links TRBV9 with TRBJ1-4; D is ambiguous. The V gene's germline CDR1 is SGDLS and CDR2 YYNGEE. The CDR3 is 16 amino acids. V was cut by 4 bases and J by 8 bases, with 21 bases left in between.

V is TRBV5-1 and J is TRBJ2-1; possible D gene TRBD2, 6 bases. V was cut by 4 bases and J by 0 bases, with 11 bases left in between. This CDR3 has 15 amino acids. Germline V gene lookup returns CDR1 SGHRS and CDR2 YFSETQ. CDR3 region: CASSLGDFSYNEQFF. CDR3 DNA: TGCGCCAGCAGCCTGGGGGACTTCTCCTACAATGAGCAGTTCTTC.

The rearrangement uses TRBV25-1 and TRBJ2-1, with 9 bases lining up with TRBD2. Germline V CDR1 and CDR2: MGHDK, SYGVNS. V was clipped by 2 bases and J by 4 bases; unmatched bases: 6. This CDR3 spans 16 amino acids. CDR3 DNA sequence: TGTGCCAGCAGTGAAAGTAGTAGCGGGAGTTACAATGAGCAGTTCTTC. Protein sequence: CASSESSSGSYNEQFF.

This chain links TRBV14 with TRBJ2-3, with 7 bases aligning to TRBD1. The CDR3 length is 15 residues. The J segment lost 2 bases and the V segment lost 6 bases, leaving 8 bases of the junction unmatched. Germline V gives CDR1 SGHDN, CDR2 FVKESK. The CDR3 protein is CASSRIDRDTDTQYF. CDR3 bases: TGTGCCAGCAGTCGGATAGACAGGGACACAGATACGCAGTATTTT.

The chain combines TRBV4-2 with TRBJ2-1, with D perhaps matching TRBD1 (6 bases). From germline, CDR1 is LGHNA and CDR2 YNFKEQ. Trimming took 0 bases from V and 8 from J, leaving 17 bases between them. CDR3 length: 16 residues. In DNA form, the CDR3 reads TGTGCCAGCAGCCAAGATCTCCAGGGGACGGGCGATGAGCAGTTCTTC. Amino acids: CASSQDLQGTGDEQFF.

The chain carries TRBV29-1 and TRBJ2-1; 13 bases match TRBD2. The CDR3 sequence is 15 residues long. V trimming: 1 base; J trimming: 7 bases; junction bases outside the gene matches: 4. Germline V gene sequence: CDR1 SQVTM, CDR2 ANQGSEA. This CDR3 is CSVEGTSGSRNEQFF. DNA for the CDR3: TGCAGCGTTGAAGGGACTAGCGGGAGTAGGAATGAGCAGTTCTTC.

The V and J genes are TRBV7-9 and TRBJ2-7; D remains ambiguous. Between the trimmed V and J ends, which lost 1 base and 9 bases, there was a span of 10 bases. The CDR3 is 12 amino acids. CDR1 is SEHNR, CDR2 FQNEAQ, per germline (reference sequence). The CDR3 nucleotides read TGTGCCAGCAGCTTAGGGCTGACGGGGCAGTACTTC. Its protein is CASSLGLTGQYF.

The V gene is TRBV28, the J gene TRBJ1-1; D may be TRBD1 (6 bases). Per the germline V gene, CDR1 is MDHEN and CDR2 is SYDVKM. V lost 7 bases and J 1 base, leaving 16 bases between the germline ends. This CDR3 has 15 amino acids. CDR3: CASTPRGSGNTEAFF. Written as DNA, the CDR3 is TGTGCCAGCACCCCTAGGGGGAGCGGGAACACTGAAGCTTTCTTT.

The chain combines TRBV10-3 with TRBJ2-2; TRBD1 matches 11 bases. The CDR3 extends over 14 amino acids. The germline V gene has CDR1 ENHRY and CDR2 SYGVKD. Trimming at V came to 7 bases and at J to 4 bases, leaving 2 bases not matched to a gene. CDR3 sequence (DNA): TGTGCCATCACGGGGACAGGGGGCACCGGGGAGCTGTTTTTT. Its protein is CAITGTGGTGELFF.